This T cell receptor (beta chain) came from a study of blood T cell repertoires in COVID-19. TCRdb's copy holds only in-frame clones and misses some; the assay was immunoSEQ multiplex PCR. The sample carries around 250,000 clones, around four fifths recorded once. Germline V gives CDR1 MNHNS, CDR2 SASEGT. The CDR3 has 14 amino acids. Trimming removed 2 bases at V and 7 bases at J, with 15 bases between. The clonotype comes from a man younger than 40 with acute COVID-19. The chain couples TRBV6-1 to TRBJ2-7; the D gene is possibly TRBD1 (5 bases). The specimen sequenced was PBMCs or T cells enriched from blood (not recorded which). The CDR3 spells CASSELIQGMEQYV. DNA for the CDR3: TGTGCCAGCAGTGAACTTATTCAGGGTATGGAGCAGTACGTC.